The present entry profiles one T cell receptor (beta chain) with its context. Profiled with immunoSEQ multiplex PCR; TCRdb holds only in-frame clones, not every one. The table records about 26,000 clones, 92% of them present only once. The record originates from a study of blood T cell repertoires in COVID-19. Overall study context: COVID-19 samples from acute and convalescent phases originated in the United States, Italy and Spain. Nucleic acid was either cDNA or gDNA, and it came from T cells, B-cell-depleted T cells, or PBMCs.

Sequenced sample: peripheral blood. The receptor comes from a human donor in a cohort sampled during active COVID-19.

The CDR3 is CASSVGHTNTQYF. CDR3 coding DNA: TGTGCCAGCAGCGTAGGTCATACTAACACGCAGTATTTT. V is TRBV9 and J is TRBJ2-3, with no clear D. There are 13 residues in the CDR3. Germline lookup yields CDR1 SGDLS and CDR2 YYNGEE. Between the trimmed V and J ends, which lost 0 bases and 9 bases, there was a span of 11 bases.